This T cell receptor beta chain is drawn from a study of blood T cell repertoires in COVID-19. Study information: Whether acute or convalescent, the COVID-19 samples came from the United States, Italy and Spain. From T cells, B-cell-depleted T cells, or PBMCs came the material, which was cDNA or gDNA.

This CDR3 is 15 amino acids long. J lost 4 bases, V lost 8 bases, and 11 bases had no gene match. Germline lookup yields CDR1 MNHEY and CDR2 SVGAGI. Source study methods: Reference gene primers were amplified, and this amplification served to estimate nucleated cell counts. Profiled with immunoSEQ multiplex PCR; TCRdb holds only in-frame clones, not every one. Clonal size and the V and J genes are those of that table, whereas D and trimming came from the DNA. Here the sample spans fewer than 120,000 clones, 88% being singletons. The chain couples TRBV6-5 to TRBJ1-3; TRBD1 aligns across 7 bases. The sequence was collected from a woman between 50 and 59 years old with acute or convalescent COVID-19. Sequenced input: peripheral blood. CDR3 sequence: CASSFDRAGGNTIYF. The DNA of the CDR3 is TGTGCCAGCTCCTTCGACAGGGCGGGGGGAAACACCATATATTTT.